These 25 T cell receptor beta chains originate from one sample sequenced in a study of siplizumab effects on memory and regulatory T cells. Some clones are missing from TCRdb's copy, which holds only in-frame ones; the method was immunoSEQ multiplex PCR. The repertoire holds about 120,000 clones, with just over 90% as singletons. What was sequenced was non-Treg CD4+ T cells sorted from blood. The receptors originated from a human donor in good health.

The chain links TRBV7-3 to TRBJ1-3; D possibly corresponds to TRBD1 (5 bases). V was shortened by 1 base and J by 2 bases, with 9 bases between the two germline ends. CDR1 SGHTA and CDR2 FQGTGA come from the germline V gene. The CDR3 runs to 15 residues. For the CDR3, the DNA is TGTGCCAGCAGCTTAAGCAGGGACCCTGGAAACACCATATATTTT. Residues: CASSLSRDPGNTIYF.

V and J are TRBV7-2 and TRBJ2-5, with D unresolved. The ends were cut back, 1 base at V and 2 bases at J, with 5 bases in the middle. Germline V lookup: CDR1 SGHTA, CDR2 FQGNSA. The CDR3 spans 13 residues. In DNA, the CDR3 is TGTGCCAGCAGCTTAGAAAGGCAAGAGACCCAGTACTTC. Protein product: CASSLERQETQYF. The whole variable domain, filled in from reference TRBV7-2 and TRBJ2-5, reads GAGVSQSPSNKVTEKGKDVELRCDPISGHTALYWYRQSLGQGLEFLIYFQGNSAPDKSGLPSDRFSAERTGGSVSTLTIQRTQQEDSAVYLCASSLERQETQYFGPGTRLLVL.

The chain joins TRBV7-6 to TRBJ2-7, with TRBD1 identical over 8 bases. The CDR3 length is 15 residues. CDR1 and CDR2 from the germline V gene are SGHVS and FNYEAQ. Losses at the gene ends were 4 bases for V and 2 bases for J; bases not matched to a gene: 7. The CDR3 region is CASSSVRQGTYEQYF. CDR3 in DNA: TGTGCCAGCAGCTCCGTCCGACAGGGGACCTACGAGCAGTACTTC.

V and J are TRBV9 and TRBJ2-3; D assignment may be TRBD1 or TRBD2 (5 bases each). The ends were cut back, 0 bases at V and 1 base at J, with 9 bases in the middle. The CDR3 contains 15 residues. From germline, CDR1 is SGDLS and CDR2 YYNGEE. The CDR3, as DNA: TGTGCCAGCAGCGTAGGGGACCTCGGCACAGATACGCAGTATTTT. This gives the protein CASSVGDLGTDTQYF.

CDR3 sequence reads: CASTLAGVGTGELFF. The DNA for the CDR3 is TGTGCCAGCACTTTAGCGGGGGTCGGCACCGGGGAGCTGTTTTTT. V gene TRBV6-6 combines with J gene TRBJ2-2; 9 bases are a match to TRBD2. The CDR3 totals 15 residues. Trimming at V came to 7 bases and at J to 4 bases, leaving 7 bases not matched to a gene. The germline V gene encodes CDR1 MNHNY and CDR2 SVGAGI (reference sequence).

The chain carries TRBV6-5 and TRBJ2-3, with D possibly being TRBD1 (6 bases). Germline CDR1 and CDR2: MNHEY and SVGAGI. Trimming cost V 3 bases and J 1 base, with 11 bases left between them. The CDR3 has 15 amino acids. CDR3 loop: CASSYRSGGTDTQYF. CDR3 in DNA: TGTGCCAGCAGTTATCGGTCAGGGGGCACAGATACGCAGTATTTT.

V and J are TRBV6-6 and TRBJ2-2; 7 bases align to TRBD1. The length of the CDR3 is 16 residues. V lost 0 bases to trimming and J lost 4 bases; unmatched junction nucleotides: 5. CDR1 and CDR2 from the germline V gene are MNHNY and SVGAGI (reference sequence). CDR3 protein: CASSYSWGTATGELFF. The CDR3 bases are TGTGCCAGCAGTTACTCGTGGGGGACAGCCACCGGGGAGCTGTTTTTT.

The chain links TRBV5-4 to TRBJ1-2, with 10 bases that match TRBD1. Germline lookup yields CDR1 SGHNT and CDR2 YYREEE (reference sequence). This CDR3 is built from 15 residues. J lost 7 bases, V lost 2 bases, and 8 bases had no gene match. The CDR3, as DNA: TGTGCCAGCAGCTTTGGGGACAGGGGATCCAGTGGCTACACCTTC. This gives the protein CASSFGDRGSSGYTF.

The gene calls are TRBV11-3 and TRBJ2-2; 8 bases line up with TRBD1. This CDR3 is 16 amino acids long. The ends lost 1 base at V and 4 bases at J; junction bases unmatched: 5. CDR1 and CDR2 (germline): SGHNT, YENEEA. Written as DNA, the CDR3 is TGTGCCAGCAGCTTAGGGCGACAGGGGTCCACCGGGGAGCTGTTTTTT. Protein product: CASSLGRQGSTGELFF.

The chain is built from TRBV5-1 and TRBJ1-1; tentatively, D is TRBD1 (6 bases). The CDR3 runs 14 residues. Germline lookup yields CDR1 SGHRS and CDR2 YFSETQ. V was trimmed by 4 bases and J by 1 base, leaving 11 bases between them. CDR3 bases: TGCGCCAGCAGCCTGGGGGGGGCGAACACTGAAGCTTTCTTT. It yields the protein CASSLGGANTEAFF.

The CDR3 coding sequence is TGTGCCAGACCCGGGGACTCAAATGTCCAAGAGACCCAGTACTTC. It encodes CARPGDSNVQETQYF. This chain connects TRBV19 to TRBJ2-5; perhaps TRBD2 as D (6 bases). The CDR3 consists of 15 residues. Germline loops: CDR1 LNHDA, CDR2 SQIVND (reference sequence). Trimming left V 9 bases short and J 1 base short, with 18 bases between.

V and J are TRBV28 and TRBJ1-2, with unresolved D. This CDR3 has 11 residues. V lost 4 bases, J lost 6 bases, and 6 bases lay in between. Germline CDR1 is MDHEN and CDR2 is SYDVKM. CDR3 bases: TGTGCCAGCAGTTGGCGGGATGGCTACACCTTC. It codes for CASSWRDGYTF.

This rearrangement joins TRBV4-3 to TRBJ2-2; D unresolved. Germline CDR1 reads LGHNA; CDR2 reads YSLEER. V shed 8 bases and J shed 3 bases, with 13 bases lying between them. The CDR3 consists of 14 residues. CDR3 in amino acids: CASQRGGDTGELFF. As DNA, the CDR3 is TGCGCCAGCCAAAGAGGCGGAGACACCGGGGAGCTGTTTTTT.

This sequence joins TRBV6-5 and TRBJ1-2, with no clear D. The CDR3 contains 12 residues. V lost 1 base and J lost 8, with 8 bases in between. Germline CDR1 reads MNHEY; CDR2 reads SVGAGI. The CDR3 coding sequence is TGTGCCAGCAGTTACTTTGAGGGAGGCTACACCTTC. Protein product: CASSYFEGGYTF.

This chain connects TRBV2 to TRBJ1-1; D uncertain. Trimming removed 3 bases from V and 4 bases from J, with 12 bases in between. In germline, CDR1 is SNHLY, CDR2 FYNNEI. This CDR3 is built from 14 residues. For the CDR3, the DNA is TGTGCCAGCAGTGATGCCCGGGGATCCACTGAAGCTTTCTTT. This sequence encodes CASSDARGSTEAFF.

The chain links TRBV10-3 to TRBJ1-5; D is ambiguous. The CDR3 extends over 17 amino acids. Trimming removed 3 bases at V and 0 bases at J, with 15 bases between. CDR1 ENHRY and CDR2 SYGVKD come from the germline V gene. CDR3: CAISDGLGRNSNQPQHF. The CDR3 DNA reads as TGTGCCATCAGTGACGGTTTGGGGAGAAATAGCAATCAGCCCCAGCATTTT.

The chain recombines TRBV4-1 with TRBJ2-5, with 7 bases identical to TRBD1. V was clipped by 3 bases and J by 5 bases; unmatched bases: 9. The CDR3 consists of 15 residues. Per germline, CDR1 MGHRA and CDR2 YSYEKL. The CDR3 DNA sequence: TGCGCCAGCAGCCAGGCAGACAGGGTGGGGGAGACCCAGTACTTC. As protein: CASSQADRVGETQYF.

The chain uses TRBV10-3 and TRBJ1-3; D may be TRBD1 (5 bases). The V end was cut by 2 bases, the J end by 4 bases, with 9 bases between. In germline, CDR1 is ENHRY, CDR2 SYGVKD. CDR3 size: 14 residues. CDR3 sequence reads: CAISEGALGNTIYF. As DNA, the CDR3 is TGTGCCATCAGTGAGGGGGCTTTGGGAAACACCATATATTTT.

The V and J genes are TRBV19 and TRBJ1-5; no clear D. Between the trimmed V and J ends, which lost 6 bases and 0 bases, there was a span of 12 bases. CDR1 and CDR2 from the germline V gene are LNHDA and SQIVND (reference sequence). This CDR3 is 15 amino acids long. CDR3 residues: CASRVVKTSNQPQHF. For the CDR3, the DNA is TGTGCCAGTAGGGTGGTCAAGACTAGCAATCAGCCCCAGCATTTT.

The V call is TRBV9, the J call TRBJ1-1; unclear D gene. CDR3 length: 18 amino acids. Germline lookup yields CDR1 SGDLS and CDR2 YYNGEE. V was shortened by 0 bases and J by 0 bases, with 18 bases between the two germline ends. The CDR3: CASSVVGRPGPMNTEAFF. The CDR3 DNA reads as TGTGCCAGCAGCGTAGTGGGCAGGCCGGGTCCGATGAACACTGAAGCTTTCTTT.

Points on this clone: Other DNA sequences of this sample code for an identical CDR3. V gene TRBV18 combines with J gene TRBJ1-2; D is perhaps TRBD1 (6 bases). Between the trimmed V and J ends, which lost 3 bases and 3 bases, there was a span of 11 bases. The CDR3 is made up of 14 amino acids. Germline V gives CDR1 KGHSH, CDR2 LQKENI. The CDR3 nucleotides are TGTGCCAGCTCACCGCAACAGGGAGACTATGGCTACACCTTC. This codes for CASSPQQGDYGYTF. The variable domain in full, completed from reference TRBV18 and TRBJ1-2, reads NAGVMQNPRHLVRRRGQEARLRCSPMKGHSHVYWYRQLPEEGLKFMVYLQKENIIDESGMPKERFSAEFPKEGPSILRIQQVVRGDSAAYFCASSPQQGDYGYTFGSGTRLTVV.

This clone was observed a single time. This chain connects TRBV7-9 to TRBJ1-4, with D possibly TRBD1 on 5 matching bases. This CDR3 region has 15 residues. Trimming left V 5 bases short and J 5 bases short, with 15 bases between. The germline gives CDR1 SEHNR, CDR2 FQNEAQ (reference sequence). DNA for the CDR3: TGTGCCAGCAGCCCTGGGACTGGGAAGAATGAAAAACTGTTTTTT. Translating gives CASSPGTGKNEKLFF.

The chain joins TRBV18 to TRBJ1-2; D is unclear. Germline assignment: CDR1 KGHSH and CDR2 LQKENI. The ends were cut back, 2 bases at V and 0 bases at J, with 7 bases in the middle. The CDR3 is 14 amino acids. The CDR3 sequence is CASSPFVPNYGYTF. The CDR3, as DNA: TGTGCCAGCTCACCATTCGTTCCTAACTATGGCTACACCTTC.

In its sample, this clone was seen once. The chain recombines TRBV4-1 with TRBJ1-1; 7 bases match TRBD1. CDR1 is MGHRA and CDR2 is YSYEKL in the germline V gene. CDR3 length: 16 amino acids. V lost 6 bases, J lost 1 base, and 11 bases stayed unmatched. The DNA for the CDR3 is TGCGCCAGCAGTACCGATCCGGGACAGAAGAACACTGAAGCTTTCTTT. Encoded protein: CASSTDPGQKNTEAFF.

The chain links TRBV9 to TRBJ1-2; 9 bases map to TRBD1. Trimming cost V 2 bases and J 5 bases; bases outside gene matches: 1. The V gene's germline CDR1 is SGDLS and CDR2 YYNGEE. The CDR3 consists of 13 residues. The CDR3 coding sequence is TGTGCCAGCAGCGTGGGACAGGGATATGGCTACACCTTC. Translation gives CASSVGQGYGYTF.